The sequence of this T cell receptor beta chain was determined in a study of T cells in localized non-small cell lung cancer. The sampled adjacent lung lay at least 2 cm from the tumor margin and showed no atypia. The study, taken as a whole, reports: Adjacent lung was found to contain a median approximately 60 of the top 100 tumor clones.

This clone is judged medium-sized. The target antigen is unknown. The method was immunoSEQ multiplex PCR; TCRdb's version includes in-frame clones alone and lacks a portion of them. The table shows around 1,400 clones, with less than 25% occurring only once. The specimen comprised normal lung tissue next to the tumor, sampled before any cancer treatment. The receptor was isolated from a male donor at least 60 years old with stage I squamous cell lung carcinoma.

This CDR3 reads CASSPGTSGMDTQYF. The CDR3 nucleotides read TGTGCCAGCAGCCCAGGGACTAGCGGGATGGATACGCAGTATTTT. The chain links TRBV11-3 to TRBJ2-3, with 13 bases that match TRBD2. Germline CDR1 is SGHNT and CDR2 is YENEEA. J lost 6 bases, V lost 5 bases, and 5 bases had no gene match. This CDR3 has 15 residues.